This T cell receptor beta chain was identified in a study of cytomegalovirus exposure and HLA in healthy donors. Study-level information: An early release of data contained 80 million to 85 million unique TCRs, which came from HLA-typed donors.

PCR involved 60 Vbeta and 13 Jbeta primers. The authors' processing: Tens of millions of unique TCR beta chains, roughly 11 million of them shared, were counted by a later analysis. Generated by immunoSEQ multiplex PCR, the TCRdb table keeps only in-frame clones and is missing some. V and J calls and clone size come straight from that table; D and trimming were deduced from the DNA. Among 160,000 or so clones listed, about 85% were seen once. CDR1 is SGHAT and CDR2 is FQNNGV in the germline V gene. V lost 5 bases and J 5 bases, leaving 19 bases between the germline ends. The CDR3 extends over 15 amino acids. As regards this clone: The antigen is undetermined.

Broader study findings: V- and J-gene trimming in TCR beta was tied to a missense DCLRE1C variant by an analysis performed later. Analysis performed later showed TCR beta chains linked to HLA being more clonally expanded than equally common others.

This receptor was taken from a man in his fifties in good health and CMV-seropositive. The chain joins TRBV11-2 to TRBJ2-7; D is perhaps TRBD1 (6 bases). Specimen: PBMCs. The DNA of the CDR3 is TGTGCCAGCAGCCTACAGGGTCCGGCGTATGACGAGCAGTACTTC. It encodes CASSLQGPAYDEQYF.